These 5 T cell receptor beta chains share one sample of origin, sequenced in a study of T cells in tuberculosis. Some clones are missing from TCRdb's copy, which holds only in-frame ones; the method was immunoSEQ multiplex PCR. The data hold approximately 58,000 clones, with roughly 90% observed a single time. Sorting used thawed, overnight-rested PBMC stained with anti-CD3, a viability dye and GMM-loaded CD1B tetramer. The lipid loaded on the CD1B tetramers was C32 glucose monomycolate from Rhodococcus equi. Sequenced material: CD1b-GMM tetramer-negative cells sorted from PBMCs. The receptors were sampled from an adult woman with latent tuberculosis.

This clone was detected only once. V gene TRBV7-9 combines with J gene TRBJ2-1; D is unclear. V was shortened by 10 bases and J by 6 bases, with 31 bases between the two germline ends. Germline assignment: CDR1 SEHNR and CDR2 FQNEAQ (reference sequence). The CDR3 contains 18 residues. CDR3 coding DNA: TGTGCCACCTCAACCCACCTCGGTCCAATGTCATCCCGCAATGAGCAGTTCTTC. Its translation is CATSTHLGPMSSRNEQFF. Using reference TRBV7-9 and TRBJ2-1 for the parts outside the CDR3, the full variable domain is DTGVSQNPRHKITKRGQNVTFRCDPISEHNRLYWYRQTLGQGPEFLTYFQNEAQLEKSRLLSDRFSAERPKGSFSTLEIQRTEQGDSAMYLCATSTHLGPMSSRNEQFFGPGTRLTVL.

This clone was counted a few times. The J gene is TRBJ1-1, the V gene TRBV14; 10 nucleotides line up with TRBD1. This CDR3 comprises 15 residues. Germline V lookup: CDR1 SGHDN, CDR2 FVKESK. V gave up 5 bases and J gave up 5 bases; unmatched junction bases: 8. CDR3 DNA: TGTGCCAGCAGCTTGCGACAGGGGGCGCGTACTGAAGCTTTCTTT. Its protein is CASSLRQGARTEAFF.

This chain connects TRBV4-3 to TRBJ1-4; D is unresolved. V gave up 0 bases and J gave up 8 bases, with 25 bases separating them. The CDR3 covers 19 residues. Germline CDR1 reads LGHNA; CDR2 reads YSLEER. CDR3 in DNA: TGCGCCAGCAGCCAAGATAGGGATTCGACGGGAAGGGTTTGGGAAAAACTGTTTTTT. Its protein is CASSQDRDSTGRVWEKLFF.

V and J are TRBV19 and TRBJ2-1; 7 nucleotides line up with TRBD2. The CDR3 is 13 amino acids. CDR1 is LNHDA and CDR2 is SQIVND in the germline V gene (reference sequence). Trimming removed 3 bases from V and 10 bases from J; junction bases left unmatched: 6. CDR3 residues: CASSMVPAGEQFF. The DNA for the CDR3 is TGTGCCAGTAGTATGGTACCAGCGGGGGAGCAGTTCTTC.

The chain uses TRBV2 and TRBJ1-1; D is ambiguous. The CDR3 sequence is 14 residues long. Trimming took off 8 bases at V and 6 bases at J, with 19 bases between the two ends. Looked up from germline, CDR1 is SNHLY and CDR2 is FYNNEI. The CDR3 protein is CASLLLRAVAEAFF. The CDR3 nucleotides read TGTGCCAGCCTATTGCTGAGGGCCGTCGCTGAAGCTTTCTTT.